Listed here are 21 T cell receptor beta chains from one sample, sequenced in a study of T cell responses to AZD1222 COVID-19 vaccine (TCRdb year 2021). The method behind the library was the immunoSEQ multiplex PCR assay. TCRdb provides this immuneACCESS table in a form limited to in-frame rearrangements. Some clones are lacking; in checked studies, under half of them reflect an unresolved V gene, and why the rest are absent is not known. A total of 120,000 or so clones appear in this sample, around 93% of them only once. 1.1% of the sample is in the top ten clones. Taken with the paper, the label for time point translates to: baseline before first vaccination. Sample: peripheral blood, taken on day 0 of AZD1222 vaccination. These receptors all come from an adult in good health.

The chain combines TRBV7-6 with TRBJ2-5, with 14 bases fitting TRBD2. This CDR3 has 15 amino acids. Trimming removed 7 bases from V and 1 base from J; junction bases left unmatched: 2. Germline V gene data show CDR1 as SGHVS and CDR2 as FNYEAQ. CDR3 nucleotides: TGTGCCAGCATGGGACTAGCGGGAGCCCAAGAGACCCAGTACTTC. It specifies CASMGLAGAQETQYF.

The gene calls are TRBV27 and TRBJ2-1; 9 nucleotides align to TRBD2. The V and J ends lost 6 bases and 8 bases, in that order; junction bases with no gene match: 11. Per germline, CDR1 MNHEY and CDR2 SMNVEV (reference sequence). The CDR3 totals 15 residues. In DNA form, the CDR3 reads TGTGCCAGCAGGCTACCCGGGACTAGCAGGTATGAGCAGTTCTTC. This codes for CASRLPGTSRYEQFF.

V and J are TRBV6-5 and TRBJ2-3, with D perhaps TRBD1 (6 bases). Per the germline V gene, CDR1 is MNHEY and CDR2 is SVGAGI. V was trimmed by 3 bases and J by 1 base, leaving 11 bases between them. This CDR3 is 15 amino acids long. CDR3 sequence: CASSYKGGRTDTQYF. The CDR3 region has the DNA TGTGCCAGCAGTTATAAAGGGGGTCGCACAGATACGCAGTATTTT.

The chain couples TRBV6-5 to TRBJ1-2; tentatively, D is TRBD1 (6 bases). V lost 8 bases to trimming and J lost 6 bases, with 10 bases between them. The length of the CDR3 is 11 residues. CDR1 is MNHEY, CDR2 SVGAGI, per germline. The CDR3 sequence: CASGRGDGYTF. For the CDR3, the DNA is TGTGCCAGCGGCAGGGGAGATGGCTACACCTTC.

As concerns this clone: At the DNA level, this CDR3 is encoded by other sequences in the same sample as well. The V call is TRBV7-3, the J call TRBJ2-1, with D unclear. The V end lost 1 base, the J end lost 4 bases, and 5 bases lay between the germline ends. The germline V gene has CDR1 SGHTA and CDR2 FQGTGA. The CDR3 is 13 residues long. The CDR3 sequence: CASSLSLYNEQFF. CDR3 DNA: TGTGCCAGCAGCTTAAGTCTTTACAATGAGCAGTTCTTC.

CDR3 sequence reads: CASASGAYGNQPQHF. In nucleotides, the CDR3 is TGTGCCAGCGCTTCCGGGGCCTACGGCAATCAGCCCCAGCATTTT. V is TRBV28 and J is TRBJ1-5, with D possibly being TRBD1 (5 bases). This CDR3 spans 15 amino acids. The V end was cut by 8 bases, the J end by 2 bases, with 16 bases between. Germline-derived CDR1 and CDR2 are MDHEN and SYDVKM.

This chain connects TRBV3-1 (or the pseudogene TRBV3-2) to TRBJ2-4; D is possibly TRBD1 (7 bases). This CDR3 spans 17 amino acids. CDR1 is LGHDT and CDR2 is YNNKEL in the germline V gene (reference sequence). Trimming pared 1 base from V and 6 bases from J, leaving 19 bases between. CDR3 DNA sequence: TGTGCCAGCAGCCAAGGACTAGGGGGCCTCCTGGGAAACATTCAGTACTTC. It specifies CASSQGLGGLLGNIQYF.

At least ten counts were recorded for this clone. The CDR3 coding sequence is TGTGCCAGCAGCCAAGTCAAGATAGGGACTAGCGGCGAGACCCAGTACTTC. Protein sequence: CASSQVKIGTSGETQYF. The V call is TRBV3-1 (or the pseudogene TRBV3-2), the J call TRBJ2-5, with 11 bases identical to TRBD2. Germline V gene sequence: CDR1 LGHDT, CDR2 YNNKEL (reference sequence). V dropped 1 base and J dropped 5; count of bases not matched to a gene: 9. The CDR3 is 17 amino acids.

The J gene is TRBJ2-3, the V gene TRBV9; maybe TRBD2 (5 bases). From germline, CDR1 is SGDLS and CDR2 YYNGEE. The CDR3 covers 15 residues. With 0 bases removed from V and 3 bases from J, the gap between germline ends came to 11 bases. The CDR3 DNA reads TGTGCCAGCAGCGTAGTTGGGAGTCGGACAGATACGCAGTATTTT. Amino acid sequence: CASSVVGSRTDTQYF.

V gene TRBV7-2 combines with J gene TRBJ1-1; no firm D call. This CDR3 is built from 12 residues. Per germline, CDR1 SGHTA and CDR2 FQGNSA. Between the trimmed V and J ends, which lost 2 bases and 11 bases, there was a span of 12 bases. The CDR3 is CASSLYALRAFF. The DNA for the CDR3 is TGTGCCAGCAGCTTATATGCCCTGAGGGCTTTCTTT.

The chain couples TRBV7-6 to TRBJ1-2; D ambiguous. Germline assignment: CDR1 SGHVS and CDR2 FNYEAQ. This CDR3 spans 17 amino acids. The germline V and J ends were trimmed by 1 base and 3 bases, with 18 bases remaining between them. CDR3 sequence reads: CASSLDRRRDFDYGYTF. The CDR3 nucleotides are TGTGCCAGCAGCTTAGATCGGAGGCGAGACTTTGACTATGGCTACACCTTC.

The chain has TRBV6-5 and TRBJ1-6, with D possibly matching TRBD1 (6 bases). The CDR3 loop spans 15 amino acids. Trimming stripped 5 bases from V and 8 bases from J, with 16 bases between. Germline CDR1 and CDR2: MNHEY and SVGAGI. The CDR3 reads CASSQNRGSDSPLHF. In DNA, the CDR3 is TGTGCCAGCAGTCAGAATAGGGGGTCGGATTCACCCCTCCACTTT.

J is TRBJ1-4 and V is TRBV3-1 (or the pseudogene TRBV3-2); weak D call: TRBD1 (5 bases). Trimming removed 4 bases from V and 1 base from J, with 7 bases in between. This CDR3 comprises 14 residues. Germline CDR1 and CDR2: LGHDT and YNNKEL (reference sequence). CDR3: CASSRGLTNEKLFF. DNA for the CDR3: TGTGCCAGCAGCCGGGGCTTAACTAATGAAAAACTGTTTTTT.

The CDR3 loop reads CASSHRRSSRTYEQYF. The CDR3, as DNA: TGTGCCAGCAGCCACCGCCGGTCCAGCCGCACCTACGAGCAGTACTTC. The chain joins TRBV7-9 to TRBJ2-7; D gene unclear. Germline V gene sequence: CDR1 SEHNR, CDR2 FQNEAQ (reference sequence). Trimming took 5 bases from V and 2 from J, leaving 19 bases between them. The CDR3 runs to 16 residues.

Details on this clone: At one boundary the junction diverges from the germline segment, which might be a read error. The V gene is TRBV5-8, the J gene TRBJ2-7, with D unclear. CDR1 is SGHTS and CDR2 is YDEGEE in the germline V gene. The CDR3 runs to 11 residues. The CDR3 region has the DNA TGTGCCAGCAGCTTGGTGGGCCGGTCGGCCTTC. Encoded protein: CASSLVGRSAF.

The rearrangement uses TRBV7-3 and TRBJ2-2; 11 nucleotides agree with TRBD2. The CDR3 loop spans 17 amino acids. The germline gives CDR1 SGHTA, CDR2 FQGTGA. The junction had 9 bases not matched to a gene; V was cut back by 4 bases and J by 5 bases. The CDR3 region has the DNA TGTGCCAGCAGCTCAGTAGCGGGAGGGCCTCGGACCGGGGAGCTGTTTTTT. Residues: CASSSVAGGPRTGELFF.

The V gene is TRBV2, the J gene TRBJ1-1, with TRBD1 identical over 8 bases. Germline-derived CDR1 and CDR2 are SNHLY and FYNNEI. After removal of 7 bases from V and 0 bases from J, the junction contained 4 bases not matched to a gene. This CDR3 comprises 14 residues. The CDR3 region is CASTYRGMNTEAFF. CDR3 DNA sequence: TGTGCCAGCACTTACAGGGGGATGAACACTGAAGCTTTCTTT.

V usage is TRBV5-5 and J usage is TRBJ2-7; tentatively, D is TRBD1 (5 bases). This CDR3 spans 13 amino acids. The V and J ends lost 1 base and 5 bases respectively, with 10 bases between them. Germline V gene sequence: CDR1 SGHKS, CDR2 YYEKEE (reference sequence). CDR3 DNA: TGTGCCAGCAGCTTGAGGCAGGGCGACGAGCAGTACTTC. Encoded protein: CASSLRQGDEQYF.

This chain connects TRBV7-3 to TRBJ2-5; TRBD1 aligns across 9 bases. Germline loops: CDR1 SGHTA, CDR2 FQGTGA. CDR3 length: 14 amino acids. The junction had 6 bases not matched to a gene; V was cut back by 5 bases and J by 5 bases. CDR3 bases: TGTGCCAGCAGCCCCGGGACAGGGTCGGAGACCCAGTACTTC. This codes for CASSPGTGSETQYF. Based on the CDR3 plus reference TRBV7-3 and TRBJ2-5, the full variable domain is GAGVSQTPSNKVTEKGKYVELRCDPISGHTALYWYRQSLGQGPEFLIYFQGTGAADDSGLPNDRFFAVRPEGSVSTLKIQRTERGDSAVYLCASSPGTGSETQYFGPGTRLLVL.

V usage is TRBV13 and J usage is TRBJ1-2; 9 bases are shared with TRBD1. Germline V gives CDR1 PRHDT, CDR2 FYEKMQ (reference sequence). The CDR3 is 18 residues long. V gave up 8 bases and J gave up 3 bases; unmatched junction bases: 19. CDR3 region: CASQPGGQGQPLDYGYTF. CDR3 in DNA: TGTGCCAGCCAGCCGGGGGGACAGGGTCAACCCCTAGACTATGGCTACACCTTC.

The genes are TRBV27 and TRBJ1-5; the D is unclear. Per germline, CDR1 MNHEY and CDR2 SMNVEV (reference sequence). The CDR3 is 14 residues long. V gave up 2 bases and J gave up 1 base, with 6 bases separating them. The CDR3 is CASSLRESNQPQHF. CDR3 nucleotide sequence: TGTGCCAGCAGTTTAAGGGAAAGCAATCAGCCCCAGCATTTT.